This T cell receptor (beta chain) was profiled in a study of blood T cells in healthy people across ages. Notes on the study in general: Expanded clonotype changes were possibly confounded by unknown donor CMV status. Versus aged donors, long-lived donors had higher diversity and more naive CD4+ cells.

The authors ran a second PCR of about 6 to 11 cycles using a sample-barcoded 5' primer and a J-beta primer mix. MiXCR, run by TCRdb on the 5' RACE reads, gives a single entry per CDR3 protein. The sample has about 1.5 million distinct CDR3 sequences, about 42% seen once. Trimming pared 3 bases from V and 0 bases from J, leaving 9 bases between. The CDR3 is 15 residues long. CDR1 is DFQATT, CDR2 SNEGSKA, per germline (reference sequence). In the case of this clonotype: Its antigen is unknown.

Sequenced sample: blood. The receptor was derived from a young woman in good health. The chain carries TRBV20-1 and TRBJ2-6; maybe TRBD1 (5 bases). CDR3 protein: CSARTVLSGANVLTF. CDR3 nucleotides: TGCAGTGCTAGGACAGTACTCTCTGGGGCCAACGTCCTGACTTTC.